The clone carrying this T cell receptor (beta chain) was seen many times. Its antigen is unidentified. This sample is drawn from a study of early T cells in non-severe SARS-CoV-2 infection. On the study more broadly: The input, bulk RNA from unsorted whole blood, was sequenced, and chains were unpaired. Study conclusions and caveats: Private and CD4 specificities were missed by VDJdb matching, which favored anti-spike CD8 responses.

Each cDNA molecule carried a unique molecular identifier. Each CDR3 protein is one row after TCRdb ran MiXCR on the 5' RACE reads. The profile shows about 40,000 distinct CDR3 sequences, 4.5% to 5% of them singletons. Germline CDR1 SGHAT, CDR2 FQNNGV. The CDR3 totals 17 residues. Trimming shortened V by 4 bases and J by 1 base, and 20 bases separated the two germline ends. The receptor's source is an adult who was a healthcare worker with PCR-confirmed SARS-CoV-2 infection or an uninfected control (not recorded which). The chain joins TRBV11-2 to TRBJ2-7; possibly TRBD2 for D (6 bases). The sample was whole blood. CDR3 bases: TGTGCCAGCAGCTCCGTAATGGGCCATCGGGAGTCCTACGAGCAGTACTTC. Protein: CASSSVMGHRESYEQYF.